The sequence of this TCR beta chain was determined in a study of CD8 T cells in ankylosing spondylitis (dated by TCRdb to 2016 to 2017). Concerning the study at large: To find TCR variants linked to disease, the study profiled T cell receptor beta repertoires in ankylosing spondylitis patients and healthy donors. Peripheral blood was sampled, and synovial fluid was also collected from ankylosing spondylitis patients. The full study cohort comprised 25 ankylosing spondylitis patients and roughly 110 healthy donors.

Study-level results and caveats: A TCR beta motif made up of several highly homologous amino acid variants appeared to be characteristic of blood from ankylosing spondylitis patients. Some motif variants had previously been reported in the synovial fluid and blood of reactive arthritis patients, which suggests shared mechanisms of disease initiation. Significant enrichment of the disease-linked clones was reported in matched synovial fluid samples from ankylosing spondylitis patients. The disease-linked clones had a CD8+ phenotype and were found at relatively low frequencies in peripheral blood.

Between the V and J ends, shortened by 3 bases and 5 bases respectively, the junction contains 10 bases. The CDR3 holds 13 amino acids from the cysteine to the phenylalanine. The DNA shown is the 39-base CDR3, in frame from base 1. Looking up the germline V gene (reference sequence) yields CDR1 LGHDT and CDR2 YNNKEL. TCRdb lists the instrument as Illumina HiSeq 2500. TCR beta libraries were prepared by quantitative 5'-RACE with molecular barcodes. Under the source paper's analysis protocol: To identify disease-linked TCR variants, a new computational method was used, one built on a probabilistic model of VDJ rearrangement. The public reads were reanalyzed by TCRdb: fastp trimming at Q25, MiXCR alignment, in-frame beta chains only. Rows are combined by CDR3 protein, so each entry shows the most common genes and DNA. It is TCRdb's table, rather than the study itself, that gives the V and J calls and clone size. Here the sample has 250,000 or so distinct CDR3 sequences; more than 20% occur a single time. The ten largest clones capture more than 0.6% of the sample.

Of note for this clonotype: What this receptor recognizes is not known. Per-base qualities were not stored, and no clone one base away is much larger.

Material for sequencing was blood, either unsorted or a sorted T cell fraction (not recorded which). The sequence was collected from a male donor with ankylosing spondylitis or in good health (not recorded which). The sequence joins TRBV3-1 to TRBJ2-5; the D region possibly corresponds to TRBD2 (6 bases align). The CDR3 loop reads CASSHAGRETQYF. The nucleotide sequence reads TGTGCCAGCAGCCATGCGGGACGCGAGACCCAGTACTTC.